Listed below are T cell receptor beta chains from one sample, sequenced in a study of shared T cell receptors in the human thymus. Measured with immunoSEQ multiplex PCR; TCRdb has only the in-frame clones, and not every one. Of hundreds of thousands of clones in the sample, 85% to 90% were seen once. These data were likewise used in another study, on human thymus T cells.

The sample comprised thymocytes. The source is a boy younger than two with a congenital heart defect. The conserved cysteine and the conserved F or W are not part of the CDR3 here. Fields, in order: V gene, J gene, CDR3 protein.

v_gene: TRBV11-3; j_gene: TRBJ2-7; CDR3aa: ASSPRTRRAYEQY
v_gene: TRBV27; j_gene: TRBJ2-4; CDR3aa: ASSLSQQGAKNIQY
v_gene: TRBV6-1; j_gene: TRBJ2-3; CDR3aa: ASPDRYTDTQY
v_gene: TRBV28; j_gene: TRBJ2-1; CDR3aa: ASSLSPTGYNEQF
v_gene: TRBV30; j_gene: TRBJ2-3; CDR3aa: AWMRQWSDTQY
v_gene: TRBV2; j_gene: TRBJ2-7; CDR3aa: ASTPGPGGASYEQY
v_gene: TRBV28; j_gene: TRBJ2-7; CDR3aa: ASSLIGGYYEQY
v_gene: TRBV27; j_gene: TRBJ2-6; CDR3aa: ASTVVAGGSPANVLT
v_gene: TRBV15; j_gene: TRBJ2-1; CDR3aa: ATSRVVAETYNEQF
v_gene: TRBV2; j_gene: TRBJ1-2; CDR3aa: APQSRDPNYGYT
v_gene: TRBV2; j_gene: TRBJ1-5; CDR3aa: ASRLPGQGRSGNQPQH
v_gene: TRBV28; j_gene: TRBJ1-1; CDR3aa: ASSLSRAPRNTEAF
v_gene: TRBV5-4; j_gene: TRBJ2-3; CDR3aa: ASSSQGSHTDTQY
v_gene: TRBV2; j_gene: TRBJ2-3; CDR3aa: ASRRTSGRGTDTQY
v_gene: TRBV25-1; j_gene: TRBJ2-7; CDR3aa: ASSAKPGFGQY
v_gene: TRBV19; j_gene: TRBJ2-1; CDR3aa: ASRDGGYNEQF
v_gene: TRBV19; j_gene: TRBJ2-1; CDR3aa: ASSIARTGISYNEQF
v_gene: TRBV7-9; j_gene: TRBJ2-6; CDR3aa: ASSPGLAGGRGANVLT
v_gene: TRBV14; j_gene: TRBJ1-2; CDR3aa: ASSGEPLYGYT
v_gene: TRBV28; j_gene: TRBJ1-3; CDR3aa: ASSLTLRAKSGNTIY
v_gene: TRBV27; j_gene: TRBJ2-5; CDR3aa: ASRLQGAWETQY
v_gene: TRBV4-1; j_gene: TRBJ2-7; CDR3aa: ASSQEYRDRDYEQY
v_gene: TRBV9; j_gene: TRBJ1-4; CDR3aa: ASSVEWHINEKLF
v_gene: TRBV6-1; j_gene: TRBJ1-5; CDR3aa: ASSEGGASKPQH
v_gene: TRBV11-2; j_gene: TRBJ2-7; CDR3aa: ASSFPLSLLYEQY
v_gene: TRBV27; j_gene: TRBJ2-7; CDR3aa: ASSLSMAGGSYEQY
v_gene: TRBV28; j_gene: TRBJ2-7; CDR3aa: ASRDRGEREY
v_gene: TRBV5-6; j_gene: TRBJ1-2; CDR3aa: ASSLVGRAMYT
v_gene: TRBV4-3; j_gene: TRBJ2-1; CDR3aa: ASSQDHTGGTF
v_gene: TRBV27; j_gene: TRBJ2-7; CDR3aa: ASGGGPYEQY
v_gene: TRBV7-7; j_gene: TRBJ2-2; CDR3aa: ASSPTSGRRPGELF
v_gene: TRBV5-1; j_gene: TRBJ1-1; CDR3aa: ASSSYGTGEAF
v_gene: TRBV19; j_gene: TRBJ1-1; CDR3aa: ASSRETGRNTEAF
v_gene: TRBV19; j_gene: TRBJ2-7; CDR3aa: ASSMGEAYEQY
v_gene: TRBV6-5; j_gene: TRBJ1-1; CDR3aa: ASSRQGENTEAF
v_gene: TRBV27; j_gene: TRBJ2-3; CDR3aa: ASSTRGLATDTQY
v_gene: TRBV4-3; j_gene: TRBJ2-1; CDR3aa: ASSQTDPSSGSMYNEQF
v_gene: TRBV5-4; j_gene: TRBJ2-7; CDR3aa: ASSLLKGTGGTYEQY
v_gene: TRBV28; j_gene: TRBJ2-5; CDR3aa: ASSPPWGARLAGGQETQY
v_gene: TRBV10-3; j_gene: TRBJ2-2; CDR3aa: AIKGHGGLAGVHGTGELF
v_gene: TRBV2; j_gene: TRBJ2-2; CDR3aa: ASIRTADNTGELF
v_gene: TRBV11-3; j_gene: TRBJ2-3; CDR3aa: ASSPRGLAGGPGS
v_gene: TRBV10-1; j_gene: TRBJ2-1; CDR3aa: ASSEWLAGPRNEQF
v_gene: TRBV5-1; j_gene: TRBJ2-5; CDR3aa: ASSPVPSGRRDQETQY
v_gene: TRBV19; j_gene: TRBJ2-3; CDR3aa: ASSIESGSYTDTQY
v_gene: TRBV7-6; j_gene: TRBJ2-7; CDR3aa: ASSLAEGDRDHEQY
v_gene: TRBV28; j_gene: TRBJ1-2; CDR3aa: ASSFEWASNGGINLVRDGYT
v_gene: TRBV5-5; j_gene: TRBJ2-7; CDR3aa: ASSSLAYEQY
v_gene: TRBV27; j_gene: TRBJ2-5; CDR3aa: ASSFGHPAETQY
v_gene: TRBV7-6; j_gene: TRBJ1-2; CDR3aa: ASSLGDRPYGYT
v_gene: TRBV9; j_gene: TRBJ1-3; CDR3aa: ASSDRSSGNTIY
v_gene: TRBV27; j_gene: TRBJ2-1; CDR3aa: ASSLSGFGQSSYNEQF
v_gene: TRBV10-1; j_gene: TRBJ2-2; CDR3aa: ASSEGPNTGELF
v_gene: TRBV5-1; j_gene: TRBJ1-5; CDR3aa: ASSPYPQRPSNQPQH
v_gene: TRBV19; j_gene: TRBJ1-5; CDR3aa: ASRVRSNQPQH